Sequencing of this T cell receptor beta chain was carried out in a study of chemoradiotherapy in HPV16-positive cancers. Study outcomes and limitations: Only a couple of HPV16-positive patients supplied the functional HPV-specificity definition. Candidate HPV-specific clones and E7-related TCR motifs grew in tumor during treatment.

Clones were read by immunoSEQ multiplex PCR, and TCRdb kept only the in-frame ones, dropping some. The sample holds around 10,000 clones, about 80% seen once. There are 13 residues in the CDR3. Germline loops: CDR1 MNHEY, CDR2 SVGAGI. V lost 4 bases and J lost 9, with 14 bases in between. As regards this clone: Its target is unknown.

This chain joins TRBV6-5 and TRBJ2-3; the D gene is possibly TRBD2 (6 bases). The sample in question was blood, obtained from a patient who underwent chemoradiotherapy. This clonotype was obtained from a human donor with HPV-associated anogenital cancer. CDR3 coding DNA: TGTGCCAGCAGTTCCTGGGACTTCAGAACGCAGTATTTT. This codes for CASSSWDFRTQYF.